This T cell receptor beta chain appears in the sequencing data of a study of cytomegalovirus exposure and HLA in healthy donors. Measured with immunoSEQ multiplex PCR; TCRdb has only the in-frame clones, and not every one. The sample has tens of thousands of clones, approximately 90% seen once. Germline-derived CDR1 and CDR2 are LNHDA and SQIVND (reference sequence). V trimming: 3 bases; J trimming: 6 bases; junction bases outside the gene matches: 9. The CDR3 contains 15 residues. The TCR comes from a woman under 30 in good health and CMV-seropositive. Sequencing used PBMCs. The chain has TRBV19 and TRBJ1-1; 8 bases match TRBD1. CDR3 sequence: CASSILGQGRAEAFF. The CDR3 nucleotides are TGTGCCAGTAGTATTCTCGGACAGGGTAGGGCTGAAGCTTTCTTT.